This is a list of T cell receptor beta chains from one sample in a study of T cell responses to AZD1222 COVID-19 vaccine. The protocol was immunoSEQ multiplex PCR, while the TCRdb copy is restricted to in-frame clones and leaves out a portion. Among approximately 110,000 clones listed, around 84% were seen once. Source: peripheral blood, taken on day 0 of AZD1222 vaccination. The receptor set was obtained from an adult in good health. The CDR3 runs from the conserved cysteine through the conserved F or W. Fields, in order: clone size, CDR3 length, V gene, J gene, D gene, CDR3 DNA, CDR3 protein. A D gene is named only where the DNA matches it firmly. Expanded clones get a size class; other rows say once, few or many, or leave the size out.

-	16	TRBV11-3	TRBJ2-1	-	TGTGCCAGCAGCTTAGAAGGGGGAGGGTCCTACAATGAGCAGTTCTTC	CASSLEGGGSYNEQFF
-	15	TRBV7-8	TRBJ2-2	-	TGTGCCAGCAGCCCGGACACCCCGAACACCGGGGAGCTGTTTTTT	CASSPDTPNTGELFF
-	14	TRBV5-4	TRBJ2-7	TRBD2	TGTGCCAGCAGTCCCCCGGGGGGTCACTACGAGCAGTACTTC	CASSPPGGHYEQYF
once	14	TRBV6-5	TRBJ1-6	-	TGTGCCAGCAGTTACGGCAGGAATAATTCACCCCTCCACTTT	CASSYGRNNSPLHF
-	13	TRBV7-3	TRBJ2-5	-	TGTGCCAGCAGCCTGGAGGGCCAAGAGACCCAGTACTTC	CASSLEGQETQYF
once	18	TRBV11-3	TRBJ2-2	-	TGTGCCAGCAGCTTAGAGGACTCAAGAGCCGCGAACACCGGGGAGCTGTTTTTT	CASSLEDSRAANTGELFF
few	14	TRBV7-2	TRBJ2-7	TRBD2	TGTGCCAGCAGCTCTAGCGGGAGCTCCTACGAGCAGTACTTC	CASSSSGSSYEQYF
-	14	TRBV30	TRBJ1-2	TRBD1	TGTGCCTGGAGTACCCCAGGGGGGATCTATGGCTACACCTTC	CAWSTPGGIYGYTF
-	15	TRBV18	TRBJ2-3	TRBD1	TGTGCCAGCTCACCACAGAGACAGGGGACAGATACGCAGTATTTT	CASSPQRQGTDTQYF
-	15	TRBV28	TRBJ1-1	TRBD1	TGTGCCAGCAGTTCCCGACAGGGGAGGAACACTGAAGCTTTCTTT	CASSSRQGRNTEAFF
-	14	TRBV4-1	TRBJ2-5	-	TGCGCCAGCAGCCAAGATCAGGCCCAGAATTCCCAGTACTTC	CASSQDQAQNSQYF
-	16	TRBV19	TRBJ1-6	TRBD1	TGTGCCAGTAGGCGATCGCCGGGACAGGGAGGGGCACCCCTCCACTTT	CASRRSPGQGGAPLHF
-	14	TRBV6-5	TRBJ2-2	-	TGTGCCGTCCGGTCCGGGCAGAGCACCGGGGAGCTGTTTTTT	CAVRSGQSTGELFF
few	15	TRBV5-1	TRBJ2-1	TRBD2	TGCGCCAGCAGCCCGAGGGGAGGGGCCAACAATGAGCAGTTCTTC	CASSPRGGANNEQFF
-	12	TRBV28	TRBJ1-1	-	TGTGCCAGCAGCCGCGACAGGAGTGAAGCTTTCTTT	CASSRDRSEAFF
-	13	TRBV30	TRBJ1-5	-	TGTGCCTGGACCCGGGACCTTAATCAGCCCCAGCATTTT	CAWTRDLNQPQHF
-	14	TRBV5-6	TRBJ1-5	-	TGTGCCAGCAGCCCCCGGGCAGGCCGTCAGCCCCAGCATTTT	CASSPRAGRQPQHF
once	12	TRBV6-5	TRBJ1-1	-	TGTGCCAGCAGTTCGAGGACGGGAGGGGCTTTCTTT	CASSSRTGGAFF
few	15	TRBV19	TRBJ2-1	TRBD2	TGTGCCAGTAGTATAGGTAGCGGGGCACACAATGAGCAGTTCTTC	CASSIGSGAHNEQFF
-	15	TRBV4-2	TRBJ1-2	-	TGTGCCAGCAGCTCCCGGGACACCAATCCCTATGGCTACACCTTC	CASSSRDTNPYGYTF
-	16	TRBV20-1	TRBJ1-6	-	TGCAGTGCGAGTGGGAGGCCTACCTCCTATAATTCACCCCTCCACTTT	CSASGRPTSYNSPLHF
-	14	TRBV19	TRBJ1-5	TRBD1	TGTGCCAGTAGCTCCCAGGGGGGTGGACAGCCCCAGCATTTT	CASSSQGGGQPQHF
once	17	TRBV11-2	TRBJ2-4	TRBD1	TGTGCCAGCAGCCCCCGACAGGGACCACTAGCCAAAAACATTCAGTACTTC	CASSPRQGPLAKNIQYF
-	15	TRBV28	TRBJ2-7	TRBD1	TGTGCCAGCAGCCTATCAGGGGGCCCCACCTACGAGCAGTACTTC	CASSLSGGPTYEQYF
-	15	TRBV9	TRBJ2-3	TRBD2	TGTGCCAGCAGCCCCCGGGGTAGCGGGGCAGATACGCAGTATTTT	CASSPRGSGADTQYF
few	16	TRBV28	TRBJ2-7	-	TGTGCCAGCAGCCAACCGATCAGGGTAGGTCCTTACGAGCAGTACTTC	CASSQPIRVGPYEQYF
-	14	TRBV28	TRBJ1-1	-	TGTGCCAGCACCGAAGGGACGTGGGGTACTGAAGCTTTCTTT	CASTEGTWGTEAFF
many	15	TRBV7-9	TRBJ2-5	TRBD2	TGTGCCAGCAGCTTAGGGGCGGGAGGACGAGAGACCCAGTACTTC	CASSLGAGGRETQYF
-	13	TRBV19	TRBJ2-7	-	TGTGCCAGTAGGGGTACCCTCTCCTACGAGCAGTACTTC	CASRGTLSYEQYF
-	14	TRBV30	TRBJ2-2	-	TGTGCCTGGAGGGGCGGCAGGAACACCGGGGAGCTGTTTTTT	CAWRGGRNTGELFF
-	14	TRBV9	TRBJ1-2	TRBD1	TGTGCCAGCAGCGTAGCAGACAGGGCTTATGGCTACACCTTC	CASSVADRAYGYTF
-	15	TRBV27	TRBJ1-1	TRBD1	TGTGCCAGCAGTTTATTGGGGACAGTTGCCACTGAAGCTTTCTTT	CASSLLGTVATEAFF
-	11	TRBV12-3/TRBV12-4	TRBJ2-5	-	TGTGCCAGCAGGAAGTGGGAGACCCAGTACTTC	CASRKWETQYF
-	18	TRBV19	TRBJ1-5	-	TGTGCCAGTAGTATAGACCCCCGGGCCCAGCATGGCCATCAGCCCCAGCATTTT	CASSIDPRAQHGHQPQHF
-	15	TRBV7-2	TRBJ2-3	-	TGTGCCAGCAGCTCAAGGGGGTTTAGCACAGATACGCAGTATTTT	CASSSRGFSTDTQYF
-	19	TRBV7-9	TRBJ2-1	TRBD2	TGTGCCAGCAGACAGGGACTAGCGGGAGGCGGGGGGTCCTACAATGAGCAGTTCTTC	CASRQGLAGGGGSYNEQFF
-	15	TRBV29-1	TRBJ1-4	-	TGCAGCGTTGGGTCTCCCGGGCTTGGTAATGAAAAACTGTTTTTT	CSVGSPGLGNEKLFF
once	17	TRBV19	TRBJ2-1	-	TGTGCCAGTAGTATAGAATACCAATGGAGCTCCTACAATGAGCAGTTCTTC	CASSIEYQWSSYNEQFF
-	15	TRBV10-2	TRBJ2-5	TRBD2	TGCGCCAGCAGCCTCGGTAGCGGGAGGATGGAGACCCAGTACTTC	CASSLGSGRMETQYF
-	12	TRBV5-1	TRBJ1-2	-	TGCGCCAGCAGGGAAGGAGACTATGGCTACACCTTC	CASREGDYGYTF
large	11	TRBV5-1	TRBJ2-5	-	TGCGCCAGCAGCTTGGAAGAGACCCAGTACTTC	CASSLEETQYF